These 19 T cell receptor beta chains share one sample of origin, sequenced in a study of control samples from healthy donors and cancer patients. Assay: immunoSEQ multiplex PCR; the TCRdb copy retains only in-frame clones and omits some. This table has about 120,000 clones, more than 75% appearing once. Sequences were obtained from blood. All receptors derive from a woman in her seventies in good health.

The chain has TRBV10-3 and TRBJ1-1, with D hard to call. Germline CDR1 is ENHRY and CDR2 is SYGVKD. The CDR3 sequence is 12 residues long. V lost 2 bases and J lost 0, with 1 base in between. The DNA for the CDR3 is TGTGCCATCAGTGAGATGAACACTGAAGCTTTCTTT. It yields the protein CAISEMNTEAFF.

J is TRBJ2-3 and V is TRBV5-4; weak D call: TRBD2 (7 bases). Germline CDR1 and CDR2: SGHNT and YYREEE (reference sequence). Trimming took off 0 bases at V and 2 bases at J, with 16 bases between the two ends. This CDR3 region has 17 residues. For the CDR3, the DNA is TGTGCCAGCAGCTTGGCCTTAAGCGGGACAACCACAGATACGCAGTATTTT. Translating gives CASSLALSGTTTDTQYF.

This clone has more than one count but fewer than ten. The rearrangement links TRBV18 to TRBJ2-1; no clear D. The germline V and J ends were trimmed by 0 bases and 8 bases, with 17 bases remaining between them. Germline CDR1 KGHSH, CDR2 LQKENI. The CDR3 runs to 16 residues. CDR3 bases: TGTGCCAGCTCACCACCGGTAGTACTCTACTCGGATGAGCAGTTCTTC. Translation gives CASSPPVVLYSDEQFF.

In its sample, this clone was seen once. The chain couples TRBV3-1 (or the pseudogene TRBV3-2) to TRBJ2-2; 15 bases line up with TRBD2. This CDR3 spans 16 amino acids. After removal of 4 bases from V and 6 bases from J, the junction contained 3 bases not matched to a gene. Germline V gene data show CDR1 as LGHDT and CDR2 as YNNKEL (reference sequence). CDR3 in amino acids: CASSPRTSGGAGELFF. CDR3 coding DNA: TGTGCCAGCAGCCCCCGGACTAGCGGGGGGGCCGGGGAGCTGTTTTTT.

V usage is TRBV18 and J usage is TRBJ1-2; D gene uncertain. With 3 bases removed from V and 7 bases from J, the gap between germline ends came to 15 bases. Looked up from germline, CDR1 is KGHSH and CDR2 is LQKENI. There are 14 residues in the CDR3. This CDR3 reads CASSPSASTIGYTF. The DNA for the CDR3 is TGTGCCAGCTCACCGTCGGCCTCCACCATTGGCTACACCTTC.

V is TRBV10-3 and J is TRBJ2-5, with TRBD2 matching over 8 bases. V dropped 2 bases and J dropped 0; count of bases not matched to a gene: 2. The CDR3 has 15 residues. Germline CDR1 ENHRY, CDR2 SYGVKD. Written as DNA, the CDR3 is TGTGCCATCAGTGAGAGCGGGGGAAACCAAGAGACCCAGTACTTC. Translated: CAISESGGNQETQYF.

This chain connects TRBV11-2 to TRBJ2-7, with a weak D call TRBD2 (6 bases). There are 17 residues in the CDR3. Germline CDR1 and CDR2: SGHAT and FQNNGV. V shed 5 bases and J shed 1 base, with 21 bases lying between them. This CDR3 is CASSRNVAQGLSYEQYF. Here the CDR3 DNA reads TGTGCCAGCAGCCGTAACGTGGCCCAGGGACTTTCCTACGAGCAGTACTTC.

This clone was seen once. J is TRBJ1-3 and V is TRBV5-1; 12 nucleotides line up with TRBD1. V trimming: 4 bases; J trimming: 1 base; junction bases outside the gene matches: 6. The CDR3 is 17 amino acids. Germline V CDR1 and CDR2: SGHRS, YFSETQ. The CDR3 region has the DNA TGCGCCAGCAGCCGGGGACAGGGGGCCCTTTCTGGAAACACCATATATTTT. Encoded protein: CASSRGQGALSGNTIYF.

The V call is TRBV3-1 (or the pseudogene TRBV3-2), the J call TRBJ2-3; D ambiguous. This CDR3 region has 14 residues. The V gene lost 4 bases and the J gene lost 2 bases, with 10 bases spanning the gap. CDR1 and CDR2 (germline): LGHDT, YNNKEL (reference sequence). CDR3 protein: CASSPRLNTDTQYF. Written as DNA, the CDR3 is TGTGCCAGCAGCCCCCGACTCAACACAGATACGCAGTATTTT.

V and J are TRBV10-2 and TRBJ1-6, with a tentative D call TRBD1 (6 bases). Germline V gene lookup returns CDR1 WSHSY and CDR2 SAAADI. The CDR3 spans 15 residues. Trimming pared 3 bases from V and 7 bases from J, leaving 13 bases between. The CDR3: CASSEQFTGNSPLHF. The CDR3 nucleotides read TGCGCCAGCAGTGAACAGTTTACAGGGAATTCACCCCTCCACTTT.

The chain uses TRBV7-6 and TRBJ1-5; D call uncertain. The CDR3 extends over 14 amino acids. Trimming took 3 bases from V and 3 from J, leaving 9 bases between them. The germline gives CDR1 SGHVS, CDR2 FNYEAQ. The DNA for the CDR3 is TGTGCCAGCAGCTTTCAGGCTACCAATCAGCCCCAGCATTTT. This sequence encodes CASSFQATNQPQHF.

This chain links TRBV3-1 (or the pseudogene TRBV3-2) with TRBJ2-1; TRBD1 agrees at 10 bases. The length of the CDR3 is 16 residues. The germline V gene has CDR1 LGHDT and CDR2 YNNKEL (reference sequence). The V segment lost 3 bases and the J segment 4 bases; nucleotides outside the gene matches: 6. The CDR3 spells CASSQTGQGTYNEQFF. The CDR3 DNA is TGTGCCAGCAGCCAGACGGGACAGGGGACTTACAATGAGCAGTTCTTC.

The chain has TRBV3-1 (or the pseudogene TRBV3-2) and TRBJ2-2; 10 bases fit TRBD2. The ends lost 5 bases at V and 1 base at J; junction bases unmatched: 7. The CDR3 spans 17 residues. Germline V lookup: CDR1 LGHDT, CDR2 YNNKEL (reference sequence). The CDR3 nucleotides are TGTGCCAGCAGCGCCCATAGCGGGGGGCTGAACACCGGGGAGCTGTTTTTT. Amino acids: CASSAHSGGLNTGELFF.

J is TRBJ2-7 and V is TRBV5-1; 7 positions agree with TRBD2. V gave up 1 base and J gave up 2 bases; unmatched junction bases: 6. Germline V gene data show CDR1 as SGHRS and CDR2 as YFSETQ. This CDR3 contains 15 residues. The CDR3 nucleotides read TGCGCCAGCAGCTTGTCGTCGGGGGGAGCCTACGAGCAGTACTTC. This translates into CASSLSSGGAYEQYF.

The rearrangement joins TRBV6-1 to TRBJ1-3; no reliable D call. The V end was cut by 2 bases, the J end by 0 bases, with 8 bases between. The CDR3 loop spans 15 amino acids. Germline V gives CDR1 MNHNS, CDR2 SASEGT. CDR3 protein: CASSENGPSGNTIYF. The DNA of the CDR3 is TGTGCCAGCAGTGAAAACGGACCCTCTGGAAACACCATATATTTT.

This clone has a single count. V usage is TRBV5-4 and J usage is TRBJ2-6; 7 nucleotides agree with TRBD1. J lost 1 base, V lost 0 bases, and 7 bases had no gene match. The germline gives CDR1 SGHNT, CDR2 YYREEE (reference sequence). This CDR3 contains 18 residues. CDR3 loop: CASSLGGQTPSGANVLTF. The CDR3 DNA sequence: TGTGCCAGCAGCTTGGGGGGACAGACCCCTTCTGGGGCCAACGTCCTGACTTTC.

This chain connects TRBV5-1 to TRBJ2-3, with TRBD2 as a possible D gene (6 bases). CDR1 and CDR2 from the germline V gene are SGHRS and YFSETQ. Trimming removed 4 bases from V and 1 base from J, with 16 bases in between. This CDR3 has 16 residues. The CDR3: CASSSPGLGGTDTQYF. CDR3 sequence (DNA): TGCGCCAGCAGCAGCCCGGGACTTGGGGGCACAGATACGCAGTATTTT.

The genes are TRBV20-1 and TRBJ2-1; unclear D gene. V was cut by 3 bases and J by 10 bases, with 10 bases left in between. Germline CDR1 is DFQATT and CDR2 is SNEGSKA (reference sequence). CDR3 length equals 11 residues. The CDR3 region is CSASRAKEQFF. The CDR3 region has the DNA TGCAGTGCTAGTCGGGCAAAAGAGCAGTTCTTC.

V is TRBV7-6 and J is TRBJ1-4; tentatively, D is TRBD1 (6 bases). This CDR3 region has 16 residues. V dropped 5 bases and J dropped 7 bases, with 20 bases sitting between them. Germline V CDR1 and CDR2: SGHVS, FNYEAQ. CDR3 amino acids: CASSQYSGGLGEKLFF. CDR3 coding DNA: TGTGCCAGCAGCCAATACTCCGGGGGCCTGGGTGAAAAACTGTTTTTT.